The source of this T cell receptor beta chain is a study of CD8 T cell repertoires and HIV-1 epitope variants. Turning to the study itself: Epitopes were three Gag families plus Nef HW9 and YT9. The baseline condition was 1M T cells left uncultured.

Concerning this clone: The antigen remains undetermined.

The CDR3 runs to 17 residues. Germline CDR1 is MDHEN and CDR2 is SYDVKM. V gave up 7 bases and J gave up 0 bases, with 19 bases separating them. Clones were sequenced by immunoSEQ multiplex PCR, and TCRdb holds only the in-frame ones, with some missing. The sample holds fewer than 5,500 clones, about 67% seen once. Study conclusions and caveats: Nef KF9 drew four or five clonotypes and HW9 one, without TAALDMSHF responses.

Sequenced: cultured CD8+ T cells derived from PBMCs. The chain joins TRBV28 to TRBJ1-5, with D unclear. This receptor was taken from a male donor with HIV. The CDR3 loop reads CASNSDAWPYSNQPQHF. CDR3 sequence (DNA): TGTGCCAGCAATTCGGACGCCTGGCCCTATAGCAATCAGCCCCAGCATTTT.